These 27 T cell receptor beta chains were sequenced from one sample in a study of blood T cells in healthy people across ages. Alongside a J-beta primer mix, a sample-barcoded 5' primer served in a second PCR lasting roughly 7 to 11 cycles. TCRdb reprocessed the 5' RACE reads with MiXCR, giving one entry per CDR3 protein. This repertoire shows 650,000 to 800,000 distinct CDR3 sequences, 40% to 50% found once; its top ten account for around 21%. Sequenced sample: blood. The source of these receptors is a man aged 55 to 70 in good health.

The genes are TRBV12-3 or TRBV12-4 and TRBJ2-1; 9 bases are a match to TRBD2. This CDR3 comprises 15 residues. With 2 bases clipped from V and 6 bases from J, the junction kept 5 bases outside the gene matches. The CDR3: CASSLWAGGANEQFF. The DNA of the CDR3 is TGTGCCAGCAGTTTATGGGCGGGGGGGGCCAATGAGCAGTTCTTC.

This clonotype has more than one count but fewer than ten. The chain couples TRBV7-8 to TRBJ2-5; TRBD2 agrees at 12 bases. Germline assignment: CDR1 SGHVS and CDR2 FQNEAQ. The CDR3 is 16 residues long. Trimming removed 5 bases from V and 1 base from J; junction bases left unmatched: 5. The CDR3: CASSRTSGAFQETQYF. CDR3 DNA: TGTGCCAGCAGCCGGACTAGCGGGGCTTTCCAAGAGACCCAGTACTTC.

V and J are TRBV27 and TRBJ2-7; a weak D match, TRBD2 (6 bases). The CDR3 has 15 residues. Germline values: CDR1 MNHEY, CDR2 SMNVEV (reference sequence). V lost 6 bases, J lost 1 base, and 16 bases lay in between. The CDR3 spells CASRSLGTGSYEQYF. The CDR3 nucleotides are TGTGCCAGCAGGTCCCTGGGGACTGGGTCCTACGAGCAGTACTTC.

This clonotype was picked up many times. The V gene is TRBV5-1, the J gene TRBJ2-7; 7 positions match TRBD1. With V trimmed by 4 bases and J by 2 bases, 3 bases remained unmatched. This CDR3 is 13 amino acids long. Germline loops: CDR1 SGHRS, CDR2 YFSETQ. The CDR3: CASSEGTAYEQYF. In DNA form, the CDR3 reads TGCGCCAGCAGCGAAGGGACAGCCTACGAGCAGTACTTC.

This clonotype was found a few times. V is TRBV6-4 and J is TRBJ2-7; TRBD1 might be the D (6 bases). Trimming shortened V by 11 bases and J by 3 bases, and 14 bases separated the two germline ends. The germline CDR1 and CDR2 sequences are MRHNA and SNTAGT. The CDR3 is 12 amino acids. As DNA, the CDR3 is TGTGCCTGCCCAAAGGGGGTCTACGAGCAGTACTTC. Residues: CACPKGVYEQYF.

This chain uses TRBV7-2 with TRBJ2-5; tentatively, D is TRBD1 (6 bases). Germline CDR1 reads SGHTA; CDR2 reads FQGNSA. Between the trimmed V and J ends, which lost 5 bases and 1 base, there was a span of 11 bases. The CDR3 runs 14 residues. CDR3 in DNA: TGTGCCAGCAGCGTAGGACAGTCCCAAGAGACCCAGTACTTC. This sequence encodes CASSVGQSQETQYF.

The rearrangement links TRBV7-2 to TRBJ2-4, with D perhaps assigned TRBD1 or TRBD2 (5 bases each). V dropped 6 bases and J dropped 13 bases, with 25 bases sitting between them. Germline assignment: CDR1 SGHTA and CDR2 FQGNSA. The CDR3 runs to 15 residues. CDR3 sequence reads: CASRPSGTPRTKQYF. In DNA form, the CDR3 reads TGTGCCAGCAGACCCTCAGGGACCCCAAGGACGAAGCAGTACTTC.

V gene TRBV12-3 or TRBV12-4 combines with J gene TRBJ2-5; D is ambiguous. This CDR3 spans 15 amino acids. V was cut by 4 bases and J by 1 base, with 13 bases left in between. The CDR3 region has the DNA TGTGCCAGCAGTTCCCCTGGAGCGTTCCAAGAGACCCAGTACTTC. Its translation: CASSSPGAFQETQYF.

This rearrangement joins TRBV20-1 to TRBJ1-5; D remains unclear. Germline V gene lookup returns CDR1 DFQATT and CDR2 SNEGSKA (reference sequence). The CDR3 covers 18 residues. V was shortened by 0 bases and J by 0 bases, with 18 bases between the two germline ends. The CDR3 DNA follows: TGCAGTGCTAGAGATCGTACAGACTTCTTGTATAGCAATCAGCCCCAGCATTTT. This sequence encodes CSARDRTDFLYSNQPQHF.

The genes are TRBV28 and TRBJ2-1; 10 nucleotides align to TRBD2. V lost 7 bases, J lost 10 bases, and 10 bases stayed unmatched. The CDR3 is made up of 14 amino acids. CDR1 and CDR2 from the germline V gene are MDHEN and SYDVKM. In DNA, the CDR3 is TGTGCCAGCACCGTGGGGCTAGCGGGGGAAGAGCAGTTCTTC. Its protein is CASTVGLAGEEQFF.

This clonotype has just a few counts. The chain recombines TRBV12-3 or TRBV12-4 with TRBJ2-1; 12 nucleotides align to TRBD2. Trimming took 3 bases from V and 8 from J; bases not matched to a gene: 8. CDR3 length equals 16 residues. The CDR3 DNA is TGTGCCAGCAGTTTCCATACTAGCGGGGGGCGGGATGAGCAGTTCTTC. Encoded protein: CASSFHTSGGRDEQFF.

This clonotype showed up just a few times. The chain uses TRBV2 and TRBJ2-1; tentative D call: TRBD2 (5 bases). Germline V gene sequence: CDR1 SNHLY, CDR2 FYNNEI. CDR3 size: 14 residues. V was trimmed by 8 bases and J by 7 bases, leaving 18 bases between them. CDR3 in DNA: TGTGCCAGCGGGCCGAGGGATGAGCTGAATGAGCAGTTCTTC. This encodes CASGPRDELNEQFF. The complete variable domain, with remaining parts taken from reference TRBV2 and TRBJ2-1, reads EPEVTQTPSHQVTQMGQEVILRCVPISNHLYFYWYRQILGQKVEFLVSFYNNEISEKSEIFDDQFSVERPDGSNFTLKIRSTKLEDSAMYFCASGPRDELNEQFFGPGTRLTVL.

This chain joins TRBV7-2 and TRBJ2-3; D gene unclear. V lost 5 bases and J lost 0, with 18 bases in between. Per the germline V gene, CDR1 is SGHTA and CDR2 is FQGNSA. The CDR3 runs 17 residues. The CDR3 loop reads CASSPGVYPPSTDTQYF. CDR3 in DNA: TGTGCCAGCAGCCCTGGGGTATACCCTCCTAGCACAGATACGCAGTATTTT.

For this clonotype: The junction and the germline gene differ at one end; a read error may be behind it. V is TRBV3-1 and J is TRBJ2-1; 7 nucleotides match TRBD2. CDR3 length: 14 amino acids. CDR1 and CDR2 from the germline V gene are LGHDT and YNNKEL (reference sequence). Written as DNA, the CDR3 is TGTGCCTGCAGCCAGTCTAGCGGTAACAATGAGCAGTTCTTC. It specifies CACSQSSGNNEQFF.

The chain couples TRBV29-1 to TRBJ1-2; D call uncertain. V lost 2 bases and J 0 bases, leaving 19 bases between the germline ends. The CDR3 extends over 17 amino acids. The germline gives CDR1 SQVTM, CDR2 ANQGSEA. This chain's CDR3 is CSVENPGTHSTNYGYTF. CDR3 coding DNA: TGCAGCGTTGAAAACCCGGGAACCCACTCCACTAACTATGGCTACACCTTC.

Only a few counts were recorded for this clonotype. The V and J genes are TRBV5-5 and TRBJ1-2; TRBD1 might be the D (5 bases). Per germline, CDR1 SGHKS and CDR2 YYEKEE (reference sequence). The CDR3 has 16 amino acids. V was clipped by 0 bases and J by 0 bases, with 12 bases between them. CDR3 sequence reads: CASSLDWGMANYGYTF. The CDR3 nucleotides read TGTGCCAGCAGCTTGGATTGGGGCATGGCTAACTATGGCTACACCTTC.

This clonotype showed up just once. The V gene is TRBV4-3, the J gene TRBJ2-3; the D gene is possibly TRBD2 (6 bases). Trimming removed 0 bases from V and 10 bases from J, with 14 bases in between. The CDR3 has 14 residues. Germline assignment: CDR1 LGHNA and CDR2 YSLEER. The DNA for the CDR3 is TGCGCCAGCAGCCAAGAAGTTAGCGCTAGCGCGCAGTATTTT. It yields the protein CASSQEVSASAQYF.

The sample holds many counts of this clonotype. The CDR3 DNA is TGTGCCAGCAGTAGCGGTTGGACAGATAGCAATCAGCCCCAGCATTTT. It specifies CASSSGWTDSNQPQHF. V gene TRBV7-9 combines with J gene TRBJ1-5; perhaps TRBD1 as D (6 bases). Trimming stripped 6 bases from V and 0 bases from J, with 15 bases between. This CDR3 region has 16 residues. Germline lookup yields CDR1 SEHNR and CDR2 FQNEAQ (reference sequence).

The chain has TRBV7-2 and TRBJ2-7, with 7 nucleotides matching TRBD1. This CDR3 comprises 14 residues. Per the germline V gene, CDR1 is SGHTA and CDR2 is FQGNSA. The V segment lost 5 bases and the J segment 2 bases; nucleotides outside the gene matches: 6. This CDR3 is CASSNPGTAYEQYF. CDR3 sequence (DNA): TGTGCCAGCAGCAATCCAGGGACAGCCTACGAGCAGTACTTC.

The chain joins TRBV20-1 to TRBJ2-7; tentative D call: TRBD1 (6 bases). The J call is doubtful: the DNA matches TRBJ2-5 better. Germline V CDR1 and CDR2: DFQATT, SNEGSKA (reference sequence). The CDR3 consists of 15 residues. The CDR3 DNA follows: TGCAGTGCTAGGGGGGCGAGGACAAAGAAAGAGACCCAGTACTTC. It specifies CSARGARTKKETQYF.

This clonotype showed up many times. The CDR3 loop reads CSAKTGAAYGYTF. CDR3 nucleotides: TGCAGTGCTAAGACAGGGGCGGCTTATGGCTACACCTTC. This chain uses TRBV20-1 with TRBJ1-2, with 8 positions matching TRBD1. Trimming cost V 4 bases and J 5 bases; bases outside gene matches: 6. The CDR3 runs to 13 residues. Germline CDR1 is DFQATT and CDR2 is SNEGSKA (reference sequence).

The sample holds a few counts of this clonotype. The chain combines TRBV28 with TRBJ1-1, with a tentative D call TRBD1 (5 bases). This CDR3 region has 14 residues. CDR1 and CDR2 (germline): MDHEN, SYDVKM. V dropped 8 bases and J dropped 5 bases, with 18 bases sitting between them. The CDR3 is CASGDMRGVTEAFF. In DNA, the CDR3 is TGTGCCAGCGGGGATATGCGGGGGGTTACTGAAGCTTTCTTT.

This clonotype has only a few counts. V gene TRBV28 combines with J gene TRBJ2-7, with 10 nucleotides matching TRBD2. CDR3 length: 15 amino acids. The ends lost 7 bases at V and 3 bases at J; junction bases unmatched: 9. CDR1 is MDHEN, CDR2 SYDVKM, per germline. The CDR3 sequence: CASNSKGLANYEQYF. In nucleotides, the CDR3 is TGTGCCAGCAACTCCAAGGGACTAGCGAACTACGAGCAGTACTTC. Combining the CDR3 with reference TRBV28 and TRBJ2-7 gives the whole variable domain DVKVTQSSRYLVKRTGEKVFLECVQDMDHENMFWYRQDPGLGLRLIYFSYDVKMKEKGDIPEGYSVSREKKERFSLILESASTNQTSMYLCASNSKGLANYEQYFGPGTRLTVT.

The rearrangement joins TRBV20-1 to TRBJ1-6, with D possibly being TRBD1 (6 bases). Germline V gene sequence: CDR1 DFQATT, CDR2 SNEGSKA (reference sequence). The CDR3 extends over 17 amino acids. V shed 0 bases and J shed 10 bases, with 22 bases lying between them. The CDR3 DNA sequence: TGCAGTGCTAGAGATCTTATCCTACAGGGAGAGGAATCACCCCTCCACTTT. It translates to CSARDLILQGEESPLHF.

The chain joins TRBV13 to TRBJ1-3; 8 bases fit TRBD1. Per germline, CDR1 PRHDT and CDR2 FYEKMQ (reference sequence). The CDR3 totals 15 residues. V trimming: 4 bases; J trimming: 2 bases; junction bases outside the gene matches: 4. The CDR3: CASSYGTGPGNTIYF. CDR3 bases: TGTGCCAGCAGCTATGGGACAGGTCCTGGAAACACCATATATTTT.

V and J are TRBV20-1 and TRBJ2-4; 8 bases are shared with TRBD1. TRBJ2-7 matches the DNA end more closely, so the J call is doubtful. The CDR3 is 15 amino acids. Germline-derived CDR1 and CDR2 are DFQATT and SNEGSKA (reference sequence). Here the CDR3 reads CSARDLQGAPYEQYF. CDR3 sequence (DNA): TGCAGTGCTAGAGATTTGCAGGGGGCACCCTACGAGCAGTACTTC.

The V call is TRBV4-3, the J call TRBJ1-1; D might be TRBD1 (6 bases). Germline CDR1 and CDR2: LGHNA and YSLEER. The CDR3 spans 13 residues. Trimming stripped 1 base from V and 5 bases from J, with 8 bases between. The CDR3 loop reads CASSQAQGTEAFF. CDR3 sequence (DNA): TGCGCCAGCAGCCAAGCACAGGGAACTGAAGCTTTCTTT.